The 29 T cell receptor beta chains given below trace back to one sample, sequenced in a study of shared clonotypes between healthy human individuals. Measured with immunoSEQ multiplex PCR; TCRdb has only the in-frame clones, and not every one. The sample gives some 480,000 clones, 79% of which show up once; about 12% is in the top ten. Specimen: PBMCs. The receptors originated from a woman aged 40 to 50 in good health. Some clones in this sample may be carry-over from other donors' samples.

The CDR3 here is CASSLGTSRYNEQFF. The DNA of the CDR3 is TGTGCCAGCAGCTTGGGGACTAGCCGCTACAATGAGCAGTTCTTC. The genes are TRBV7-2 and TRBJ2-1; TRBD2 matches at 9 bases. This CDR3 comprises 15 residues. Unmatched junction bases numbered 3, after V lost 3 bases and J lost 3 bases. The germline V gene has CDR1 SGHTA and CDR2 FQGNSA.

The V and J genes are TRBV28 and TRBJ2-3, with D tentatively TRBD1 or TRBD2 (5 bases each). V shed 5 bases and J shed 0 bases, with 12 bases lying between them. Germline values: CDR1 MDHEN, CDR2 SYDVKM. This CDR3 contains 15 residues. The CDR3 DNA sequence: TGTGCCAGCAGTGGGCCGGGACGCAGCACAGATACGCAGTATTTT. Translating it yields CASSGPGRSTDTQYF.

This clone was seen a handful of times. The chain joins TRBV10-2 to TRBJ1-2; 7 bases agree with TRBD1. CDR1 is WSHSY and CDR2 is SAAADI in the germline V gene. J lost 7 bases, V lost 6 bases, and 20 bases had no gene match. The CDR3 is 17 amino acids. This chain's CDR3 is CASSAETPGQSRGGYTF. The CDR3 DNA sequence: TGCGCCAGCAGCGCCGAAACCCCGGGACAGTCAAGAGGTGGCTACACCTTC.

The chain recombines TRBV11-2 with TRBJ1-2; tentatively, D is TRBD1 (6 bases). This CDR3 has 12 amino acids. The V gene's germline CDR1 is SGHAT and CDR2 FQNNGV. V shed 0 bases and J shed 7 bases, with 6 bases lying between them. The CDR3 DNA reads as TGTGCCAGCAGCTTAGACAGGGGTGGCTACACCTTC. Encoded protein: CASSLDRGGYTF.

The genes are TRBV25-1 and TRBJ1-1; D may be TRBD1 (6 bases). The V end lost 4 bases, the J end lost 2 bases, and 14 bases lay between the germline ends. This CDR3 comprises 15 residues. Germline V lookup: CDR1 MGHDK, CDR2 SYGVNS. The CDR3 is CASSGPGTTNTEAFF. CDR3 coding DNA: TGTGCCAGCAGTGGCCCCGGGACAACCAACACTGAAGCTTTCTTT. Filled out from reference TRBV25-1 and TRBJ1-1, the complete variable domain reads EADIYQTPRYLVIGTGKKITLECSQTMGHDKMYWYQQDPGMELHLIHYSYGVNSTEKGDLSSESTVSRIRTEHFPLTLESARPSHTSQYLCASSGPGTTNTEAFFGQGTRLTVV.

This clone has more than one count but fewer than ten. This chain uses TRBV29-1 with TRBJ1-2, with D unclear. V dropped 0 bases and J dropped 5 bases, with 10 bases sitting between them. This CDR3 is 13 amino acids long. The germline V gene encodes CDR1 SQVTM and CDR2 ANQGSEA. CDR3 sequence (DNA): TGCAGCGTTGAAGAATGGGCGGCGTATGGCTACACCTTC. Its translation is CSVEEWAAYGYTF.

This clone has a single count. A read error is possible here, since a much larger clone lies one base away. No conserved phenylalanine or tryptophan ends this CDR3, so it is likely a read error. The rearrangement links TRBV30 to TRBJ2-2; either TRBD1 or TRBD2 may supply D (5 bases each). V was cut by 4 bases and J by 2 bases, with 11 bases left in between. Germline-derived CDR1 and CDR2 are GTSNPN and SVGIG (reference sequence). The length of the CDR3 is 14 residues. The CDR3 spells CAWTGTPNTGELFS. DNA for the CDR3: TGTGCCTGGACGGGGACCCCAAACACCGGGGAGCTGTTTTCT.

The chain recombines TRBV9 with TRBJ2-1; TRBD2 is a possible D gene (5 bases). CDR3 length equals 13 residues. The germline V gene has CDR1 SGDLS and CDR2 YYNGEE. V lost 0 bases, J lost 5 bases, and 6 bases lay in between. The CDR3, as DNA: TGTGCCAGCAGCGTAGGACTAAACAATGAGCAGTTCTTC. Translated, it gives CASSVGLNNEQFF.

J is TRBJ1-5 and V is TRBV28, with 9 bases matching TRBD1. The V segment lost 8 bases and the J segment 5 bases; nucleotides outside the gene matches: 4. This CDR3 is 13 amino acids long. Germline assignment: CDR1 MDHEN and CDR2 SYDVKM. CDR3 sequence (DNA): TGTGCCAGCTGGGGACAGGGCCATCAGCCCCAGCATTTT. It specifies CASWGQGHQPQHF. Drawing the rest from reference TRBV28 and TRBJ1-5, the complete variable domain is DVKVTQSSRYLVKRTGEKVFLECVQDMDHENMFWYRQDPGLGLRLIYFSYDVKMKEKGDIPEGYSVSREKKERFSLILESASTNQTSMYLCASWGQGHQPQHFGDGTRLSIL.

This sequence joins TRBV28 and TRBJ1-2; D unresolved. V was trimmed by 3 bases and J by 0 bases, leaving 11 bases between them. CDR3 length: 15 residues. CDR1 is MDHEN and CDR2 is SYDVKM in the germline V gene. CDR3 protein: CASSFRVSPNYGYTF. As DNA, the CDR3 is TGTGCCAGCAGTTTTAGGGTATCCCCTAACTATGGCTACACCTTC.

The rearrangement joins TRBV28 to TRBJ2-2; 10 bases match TRBD2. The CDR3 sequence is 18 residues long. CDR1 is MDHEN and CDR2 is SYDVKM in the germline V gene. V lost 7 bases and J lost 6; bases outside the gene matches: 17. The CDR3 DNA follows: TGTGCCAGCACCCCCCCCCTACTAGCGGGATTTGGTCCCGGGGAGCTGTTTTTT. This encodes CASTPPLLAGFGPGELFF.

The chain is built from TRBV19 and TRBJ1-2; 8 nucleotides agree with TRBD1. This CDR3 has 11 residues. The V segment lost 8 bases and the J segment 4 bases; nucleotides outside the gene matches: 0. Germline lookup yields CDR1 LNHDA and CDR2 SQIVND (reference sequence). CDR3 coding DNA: TGTGCCAGTGACAGGGGCTATGGCTACACCTTC. It encodes CASDRGYGYTF.

This chain joins TRBV11-2 and TRBJ1-1, with D unresolved. V was shortened by 5 bases and J by 0 bases, with 10 bases between the two germline ends. CDR3 length equals 14 residues. Germline loops: CDR1 SGHAT, CDR2 FQNNGV. The CDR3 loop reads CASSRESMNTEAFF. CDR3 DNA sequence: TGTGCCAGCAGCCGGGAAAGCATGAACACTGAAGCTTTCTTT.

The V and J genes are TRBV28 and TRBJ1-4; TRBD1 is a possible D gene (6 bases). Trimming left V 5 bases short and J 2 bases short, with 18 bases between. The CDR3 is 17 amino acids. Germline CDR1 is MDHEN and CDR2 is SYDVKM. Here the CDR3 DNA reads TGTGCCAGCAGTGTCCGGTACTCAGGGGCCACTAATGAAAAACTGTTTTTT. This codes for CASSVRYSGATNEKLFF.

In this sample, this clone turned up once. V usage is TRBV9 and J usage is TRBJ2-1; D unclear. Per germline, CDR1 SGDLS and CDR2 YYNGEE. The CDR3 loop spans 12 amino acids. Trimming pared 3 bases from V and 2 bases from J, leaving 3 bases between. The CDR3 protein is CASSATYNEQFF. The CDR3 nucleotides read TGTGCCAGCAGCGCGACCTACAATGAGCAGTTCTTC.

The chain joins TRBV30 to TRBJ1-1, with a tentative D call TRBD1 (5 bases). Trimming removed 4 bases from V and 6 bases from J, with 18 bases in between. The CDR3 length is 14 residues. Per the germline V gene, CDR1 is GTSNPN and CDR2 is SVGIG (reference sequence). This CDR3 is CAWMGGIALPEAFF. CDR3 DNA sequence: TGTGCCTGGATGGGGGGGATCGCTCTTCCTGAAGCTTTCTTT.

This chain joins TRBV5-1 and TRBJ2-1; tentative D call: TRBD2 (6 bases). CDR1 is SGHRS, CDR2 YFSETQ, per germline. V shed 0 bases and J shed 6 bases, with 16 bases lying between them. This CDR3 contains 16 residues. CDR3 residues: CASSLDPAGLTNEQFF. Written as DNA, the CDR3 is TGCGCCAGCAGCTTGGACCCAGCGGGTCTTACCAATGAGCAGTTCTTC.

The chain joins TRBV28 to TRBJ2-1; TRBD1 aligns across 9 bases. Trimming at V came to 2 bases and at J to 9 bases, leaving 11 bases not matched to a gene. This CDR3 has 16 residues. Per the germline V gene, CDR1 is MDHEN and CDR2 is SYDVKM. The CDR3 loop reads CASSLNRGQGGGEQFF. CDR3 nucleotide sequence: TGTGCCAGCAGTTTAAATCGGGGACAGGGAGGAGGTGAGCAGTTCTTC.

The J gene is TRBJ1-6, the V gene TRBV7-9; no definite D call. Between the trimmed V and J ends, which lost 5 bases and 8 bases, there was a span of 13 bases. CDR3 size: 14 residues. Germline V gene sequence: CDR1 SEHNR, CDR2 FQNEAQ (reference sequence). The CDR3: CASSHPATDSPLHF. The CDR3 nucleotides read TGTGCCAGCAGCCATCCCGCTACGGATTCACCCCTCCACTTT.

This chain uses TRBV11-2 with TRBJ2-7; TRBD1 aligns across 9 bases. Germline assignment: CDR1 SGHAT and CDR2 FQNNGV. This CDR3 region has 18 residues. J lost 0 bases, V lost 5 bases, and 14 bases had no gene match. As DNA, the CDR3 is TGTGCCAGCAGCCCGGTCAACAGGGGGCGCAGGACCTCCTACGAGCAGTACTTC. This codes for CASSPVNRGRRTSYEQYF.

The chain employs TRBV5-1 and TRBJ2-2; D unresolved. Germline V gene lookup returns CDR1 SGHRS and CDR2 YFSETQ. There are 14 residues in the CDR3. Trimming shortened V by 0 bases and J by 1 base, and 4 bases separated the two germline ends. CDR3 in amino acids: CASSLEGNTGELFF. The DNA of the CDR3 is TGCGCCAGCAGCTTGGAGGGGAACACCGGGGAGCTGTTTTTT.

Comments on this clone: A far more abundant clone sits one base away, making this likely a read error. The sample has other DNA sequences that encode this CDR3 too. The V call is TRBV7-2, the J call TRBJ2-7; D might be TRBD1 (6 bases). The CDR3 loop spans 15 amino acids. V was cut by 5 bases and J by 6 bases, with 20 bases left in between. CDR1 is SGHTA, CDR2 FQGNSA, per germline. CDR3 coding DNA: TGTGCCAGCAGCCCAACAGCCGGTACAGGGCGCGAGCAGTACTTC. It specifies CASSPTAGTGREQYF.

The chain carries TRBV5-8 and TRBJ2-7; D gene unclear. V was cut by 0 bases and J by 7 bases, with 11 bases left in between. The CDR3 loop spans 13 amino acids. Germline values: CDR1 SGHTS, CDR2 YDEGEE. The CDR3 DNA is TGTGCCAGCAGCTTGGAGATCCAACGGGAGCAGTACTTC. Amino acid sequence: CASSLEIQREQYF.

The chain employs TRBV5-1 and TRBJ2-3; 16 bases match TRBD2. This CDR3 has 19 residues. Germline V gives CDR1 SGHRS, CDR2 YFSETQ. V was pared by 4 bases and J by 3 bases, with 11 bases of the junction left unmatched. The CDR3 protein is CASSVLPGLAGGTTDTQYF. CDR3 DNA: TGCGCCAGCAGCGTTCTTCCGGGACTAGCGGGAGGGACTACAGATACGCAGTATTTT. Variable domain in full (rest from reference TRBV5-1 and TRBJ2-3): KAGVTQTPRYLIKTRGQQVTLSCSPISGHRSVSWYQQTPGQGLQFLFEYFSETQRNKGNFPGRFSGRQFSNSRSEMNVSTLELGDSALYLCASSVLPGLAGGTTDTQYFGPGTRLTVL.

This clone was seen more than once but under ten times. The chain uses TRBV27 and TRBJ2-7; 9 bases line up with TRBD1. V trimming: 4 bases; J trimming: 3 bases; junction bases outside the gene matches: 1. Germline CDR1 reads MNHEY; CDR2 reads SMNVEV (reference sequence). The CDR3 runs 13 residues. DNA of the CDR3: TGTGCCAGCAGTTCGGGACAGGGCTACGAGCAGTACTTC. Amino acids: CASSSGQGYEQYF.

The V and J genes are TRBV28 and TRBJ1-2; the D is unclear. The V gene's germline CDR1 is MDHEN and CDR2 SYDVKM. V was cut by 5 bases and J by 4 bases, with 14 bases left in between. This CDR3 has 14 amino acids. As DNA, the CDR3 is TGTGCCAGCAGTCAAGGAGACGGCTTCTATGGCTACACCTTC. This translates into CASSQGDGFYGYTF.

The J gene is TRBJ2-7, the V gene TRBV5-5; D is unclear. In germline, CDR1 is SGHKS, CDR2 YYEKEE (reference sequence). Trimming took 0 bases from V and 4 from J, leaving 8 bases between them. The length of the CDR3 is 13 residues. The DNA for the CDR3 is TGTGCCAGCAGCTTGGCCCGCGGATACGAGCAGTACTTC. It translates to CASSLARGYEQYF.

This sequence joins TRBV7-3 and TRBJ2-3, with D unclear. The germline V gene has CDR1 SGHTA and CDR2 FQGTGA. V gave up 5 bases and J gave up 6 bases, with 15 bases separating them. This CDR3 contains 14 residues. The CDR3 is CASSPGPPPDTQYF. The CDR3, as DNA: TGTGCCAGCAGCCCCGGACCTCCCCCGGATACGCAGTATTTT.

The chain couples TRBV10-2 to TRBJ2-1; D not certain. The CDR3 runs 11 residues. Germline CDR1 reads WSHSY; CDR2 reads SAAADI. V lost 6 bases, J lost 6 bases, and 6 bases lay in between. CDR3 region: CASRDPNEQFF. The CDR3 DNA is TGCGCCAGCAGAGACCCCAATGAGCAGTTCTTC.